Below are 14 T cell receptor beta chains sequenced from a single sample in a study of cytomegalovirus exposure and HLA in healthy donors. The PCR contained 60 Vbeta and 13 Jbeta primers. TCRdb's copy holds only in-frame clones and misses some; the assay was immunoSEQ multiplex PCR. This table holds hundreds of thousands of clones, about 79% found once. Sequences were obtained from PBMCs. These receptors were taken from a male donor in good health and CMV-seronegative.

J is TRBJ1-1 and V is TRBV28; 9 bases line up with TRBD1. The CDR3 totals 13 residues. J was trimmed by 7 bases and V by 8 bases; bases with no gene match: 8. The germline gives CDR1 MDHEN, CDR2 SYDVKM. CDR3: CASFLQGAREAFF. The CDR3 nucleotides read TGTGCCAGCTTCCTACAGGGGGCTCGTGAAGCTTTCTTT.

The chain is built from TRBV28 and TRBJ1-2, with D possibly being TRBD1 (5 bases). The CDR3 has 16 residues. The ends were cut back, 7 bases at V and 4 bases at J, with 22 bases in the middle. CDR1 is MDHEN, CDR2 SYDVKM, per germline. The CDR3 bases are TGTGCCAGCATACCACCCGGGGGGGGTCGCGTCTATGGCTACACCTTC. Its translation is CASIPPGGGRVYGYTF.

This clone showed up just once. V is TRBV10-1 and J is TRBJ2-7; a weak D match, TRBD1 (5 bases). The CDR3 loop spans 16 amino acids. Germline assignment: CDR1 WNHNN and CDR2 SYGVQD (reference sequence). V lost 0 bases and J lost 2, with 14 bases in between. The CDR3 DNA is TGCGCCAGCAGTGAGTCATGTCAGGGCTGCGCCTACGAGCAGTACTTC. Amino acid sequence: CASSESCQGCAYEQYF.

J is TRBJ2-2 and V is TRBV25-1; the D gene is possibly TRBD2 (5 bases). The CDR3 is 17 amino acids. Trimming removed 6 bases at V and 6 bases at J, with 23 bases between. Germline loops: CDR1 MGHDK, CDR2 SYGVNS. The CDR3 here is CASRRERSKGFAGELFF. Written as DNA, the CDR3 is TGTGCCAGCAGACGGGAACGATCTAAAGGATTCGCCGGGGAGCTGTTTTTT. Full variable domain (missing parts from reference TRBV25-1 and TRBJ2-2): EADIYQTPRYLVIGTGKKITLECSQTMGHDKMYWYQQDPGMELHLIHYSYGVNSTEKGDLSSESTVSRIRTEHFPLTLESARPSHTSQYLCASRRERSKGFAGELFFGEGSRLTVL.

This rearrangement joins TRBV5-1 to TRBJ2-2, with 14 bases aligning to TRBD2. With V trimmed by 4 bases and J by 6 bases, 5 bases remained unmatched. CDR3 length: 16 residues. CDR1 and CDR2 from the germline V gene are SGHRS and YFSETQ. The CDR3 coding sequence is TGCGCCAGCAGCCCCGGGACTAGCGGGAGTGCCGGGGAGCTGTTTTTT. Translation gives CASSPGTSGSAGELFF.

The chain uses TRBV18 and TRBJ2-3; 12 bases map to TRBD2. Germline V lookup: CDR1 KGHSH, CDR2 LQKENI. This CDR3 comprises 16 residues. The ends lost 3 bases at V and 4 bases at J; junction bases unmatched: 5. CDR3 protein: CASSPSSGGAADTQYF. DNA for the CDR3: TGTGCCAGCTCACCTTCTAGCGGGGGGGCCGCAGATACGCAGTATTTT.

V is TRBV21-1 and J is TRBJ2-1; the tabulated D call, TRBD2, remains unverified against the DNA. TRBV21-1 is termed a pseudogene. The CDR3 has 13 amino acids. For the CDR3, the DNA is TGTGCCAGCGTATTTAGCTCCTACAATGAGCAGTTCTTC. This encodes CASVFSSYNEQFF.

V is TRBV4-3 and J is TRBJ2-7; tentative D call: TRBD2 (5 bases). Trimming shortened V by 1 base and J by 4 bases, and 17 bases separated the two germline ends. CDR1 LGHNA and CDR2 YSLEER come from the germline V gene. The CDR3 has 16 residues. The CDR3 spells CASSQVGSGSSYEQYF. CDR3 in DNA: TGCGCCAGCAGCCAAGTGGGGAGTGGGAGCAGTTACGAGCAGTACTTC.

The chain employs TRBV30 and TRBJ2-2, with TRBD2 matching 10 bases. The CDR3 has 16 amino acids. Germline trimming cut 4 bases from V and 2 bases from J; bases unmatched to any gene: 7. Germline V gene data show CDR1 as GTSNPN and CDR2 as SVGIG (reference sequence). In DNA form, the CDR3 reads TGTGCCTGGAAAGAGCGGGGGGGCAGAAACACCGGGGAGCTGTTTTTT. Translated: CAWKERGGRNTGELFF.

V is TRBV27 and J is TRBJ2-7, with 9 bases identical to TRBD1. The germline V gene encodes CDR1 MNHEY and CDR2 SMNVEV (reference sequence). This CDR3 has 14 residues. V trimming: 2 bases; J trimming: 5 bases; junction bases outside the gene matches: 4. The CDR3, as DNA: TGTGCCAGCAGTTTACTGGGACAGGGAAACGAGCAGTACTTC. It codes for CASSLLGQGNEQYF.

The chain uses TRBV28 and TRBJ2-1, with D tentatively TRBD1 (6 bases). The CDR3 is made up of 11 amino acids. Germline V gene data show CDR1 as MDHEN and CDR2 as SYDVKM. V shed 7 bases and J shed 5 bases, with 6 bases lying between them. The CDR3 is CASKGDNEQFF. The DNA for the CDR3 is TGTGCCAGCAAGGGGGACAATGAGCAGTTCTTC.

This chain uses TRBV28 with TRBJ1-6; D remains unclear. Germline V CDR1 and CDR2: MDHEN, SYDVKM. The V gene lost 8 bases and the J gene lost 6 bases, with 8 bases spanning the gap. The CDR3 covers 12 residues. CDR3: CASGSPNSPLHF. CDR3 nucleotide sequence: TGTGCCAGCGGCAGTCCTAATTCACCCCTCCACTTT.

The chain employs TRBV2 and TRBJ2-1, with D perhaps TRBD2 (5 bases). This CDR3 has 10 residues. Germline assignment: CDR1 SNHLY and CDR2 FYNNEI. V was shortened by 6 bases and J by 10 bases, with 7 bases between the two germline ends. The CDR3 here is CASSRGEQFF. CDR3 bases: TGTGCCAGCAGCCGAGGGGAGCAGTTCTTC.

The chain uses TRBV9 and TRBJ1-2, with 10 bases fitting TRBD1. CDR3 size: 15 residues. Germline CDR1 and CDR2: SGDLS and YYNGEE. J lost 8 bases, V lost 3 bases, and 10 bases had no gene match. The CDR3: CASSGVGTGVEGYTF. In nucleotides, the CDR3 is TGTGCCAGCAGCGGAGTCGGGACAGGGGTTGAGGGCTACACCTTC.